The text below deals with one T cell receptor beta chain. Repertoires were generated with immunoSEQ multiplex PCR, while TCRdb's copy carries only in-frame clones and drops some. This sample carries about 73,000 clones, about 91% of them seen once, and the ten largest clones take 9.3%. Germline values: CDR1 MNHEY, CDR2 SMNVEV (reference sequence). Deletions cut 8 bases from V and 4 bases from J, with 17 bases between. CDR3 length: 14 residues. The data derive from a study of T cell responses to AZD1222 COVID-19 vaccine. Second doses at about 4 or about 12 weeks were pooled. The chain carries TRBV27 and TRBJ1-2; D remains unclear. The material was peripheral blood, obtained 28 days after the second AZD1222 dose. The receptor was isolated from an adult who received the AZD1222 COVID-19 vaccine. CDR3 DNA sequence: TGTGCCAGCGGGGATCCATGGGCGGTCTATGGCTACACCTTC. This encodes CASGDPWAVYGYTF.